This entry lists 25 T cell receptor beta chains sequenced from one sample in a study of early T cells in non-severe SARS-CoV-2 infection. TCRdb re-called the 5' RACE reads with MiXCR, one entry per CDR3 protein. The sample lists some 57,000 distinct CDR3 sequences, approximately 12% occurring once. Sequencing input: whole blood. All receptors come from an adult who was a healthcare worker with PCR-confirmed SARS-CoV-2 infection or an uninfected control (not recorded which).

The table lists this clonotype with a few counts. The chain employs TRBV7-9 and TRBJ1-5, with a weak D call TRBD1 (5 bases). The CDR3 sequence is 15 residues long. Germline CDR1 SEHNR, CDR2 FQNEAQ (reference sequence). With 0 bases removed from V and 0 bases from J, the gap between germline ends came to 6 bases. In DNA, the CDR3 is TGTGCCAGCAGCTTAGCGGGACCTAGCAATCAGCCCCAGCATTTT. Its translation is CASSLAGPSNQPQHF.

This clonotype was counted many times. The V and J genes are TRBV6-1 and TRBJ2-7, with TRBD1 matching over 10 bases. Germline loops: CDR1 MNHNS, CDR2 SASEGT. The trim removed 5 bases at V and 5 bases at J, leaving 18 bases unmatched. CDR3 length: 18 amino acids. The CDR3, as DNA: TGTGCCAGCAGTAAGACAGGGGGCTCATCAGGAGAGAGGAACGAGCAGTACTTC. Its translation: CASSKTGGSSGERNEQYF.

This clonotype was seen at least ten times. This chain joins TRBV12-3 or TRBV12-4 and TRBJ1-5, with 10 nucleotides matching TRBD1. CDR3 size: 15 residues. V shed 7 bases and J 5 bases; nucleotides not matched to a gene: 8. CDR3 nucleotides: TGTGCCAGCACCCTGGGGGACAGGGGATATCAGCCCCAGCATTTT. Protein product: CASTLGDRGYQPQHF.

This clonotype was seen only a few times. The chain uses TRBV7-2 and TRBJ2-1; no clear D gene. This CDR3 comprises 14 residues. Trimming left V 5 bases short and J 2 bases short, with 10 bases between. In germline, CDR1 is SGHTA, CDR2 FQGNSA. CDR3 DNA sequence: TGTGCCAGCAGCCCCGCCGGAGCCTACAATGAGCAGTTCTTC. It specifies CASSPAGAYNEQFF.

This clonotype was seen repeatedly, ten times or more. This sequence joins TRBV6-5 and TRBJ2-7; perhaps TRBD1 as D (7 bases). Between the trimmed V and J ends, which lost 4 bases and 3 bases, there was a span of 13 bases. Germline lookup yields CDR1 MNHEY and CDR2 SVGAGI. CDR3 length: 14 amino acids. CDR3 bases: TGTGCCAGCAGTTTCTACAGGGGAGGCTACGAGCAGTACTTC. This translates into CASSFYRGGYEQYF.

The rearrangement uses TRBV7-9 and TRBJ2-3, with D perhaps TRBD1 (6 bases). V was shortened by 1 base and J by 4 bases, with 12 bases between the two germline ends. Germline V lookup: CDR1 SEHNR, CDR2 FQNEAQ (reference sequence). The CDR3 has 15 amino acids. DNA of the CDR3: TGTGCCAGCAGCTTAGACAGGGCAGGCGCAGATACGCAGTATTTT. It codes for CASSLDRAGADTQYF. Variable domain in full (rest from reference TRBV7-9 and TRBJ2-3): DTGVSQNPRHKITKRGQNVTFRCDPISEHNRLYWYRQTLGQGPEFLTYFQNEAQLEKSRLLSDRFSAERPKGSFSTLEIQRTEQGDSAMYLCASSLDRAGADTQYFGPGTRLTVL.

The table lists this clonotype with a few counts. The chain couples TRBV7-9 to TRBJ1-2; D not certain. V was pared by 7 bases and J by 6 bases, with 18 bases between. CDR3 length: 14 amino acids. Germline CDR1 SEHNR, CDR2 FQNEAQ (reference sequence). The chain's CDR3 is CASTLGPQRDGYTF. CDR3 sequence (DNA): TGTGCCAGCACCCTGGGCCCGCAGAGGGATGGCTACACCTTC.

The chain employs TRBV5-5 and TRBJ1-2; D call uncertain. Germline CDR1 is SGHKS and CDR2 is YYEKEE (reference sequence). The CDR3 extends over 15 amino acids. The V end was cut by 1 base, the J end by 4 bases, with 14 bases between. CDR3 sequence (DNA): TGTGCCAGCAGCTTGTCCCAGGCCAGGAGCTATGGCTACACCTTC. Translating gives CASSLSQARSYGYTF.

The rearrangement links TRBV20-1 to TRBJ2-5; TRBD1 matches at 9 bases. The V segment lost 3 bases and the J segment 3 bases; nucleotides outside the gene matches: 2. There are 13 residues in the CDR3. From germline, CDR1 is DFQATT and CDR2 SNEGSKA (reference sequence). Here the CDR3 reads CSASRTGEETQYF. The CDR3 DNA is TGCAGTGCTAGTAGGACAGGGGAAGAGACCCAGTACTTC.

This clonotype was counted at least ten times. The chain recombines TRBV12-3 or TRBV12-4 with TRBJ2-7, with 9 positions matching TRBD1. V lost 5 bases and J lost 6; bases outside the gene matches: 8. This CDR3 has 14 residues. The CDR3 sequence: CASSRRTGVSEQYF. CDR3 nucleotide sequence: TGTGCCAGCAGTAGAAGGACAGGGGTCTCCGAGCAGTACTTC.

The V call is TRBV10-3, the J call TRBJ1-2, with D tentatively TRBD1 (6 bases). The V gene's germline CDR1 is ENHRY and CDR2 SYGVKD. Trimming left V 4 bases short and J 3 bases short, with 9 bases between. The CDR3 is 13 amino acids. This CDR3 is CAISGQADYGYTF. The CDR3 DNA reads as TGTGCCATCAGTGGACAGGCCGACTATGGCTACACCTTC.

The V call is TRBV25-1, the J call TRBJ1-4; 7 bases align to TRBD1. This CDR3 contains 15 residues. V trimming: 1 base; J trimming: 3 bases; junction bases outside the gene matches: 2. Germline V gives CDR1 MGHDK, CDR2 SYGVNS. CDR3 sequence reads: CASSEWGTANEKLFF. The DNA of the CDR3 is TGTGCCAGCAGTGAATGGGGGACAGCTAATGAAAAACTGTTTTTT.

This clonotype was counted between two and nine times. The rearrangement links TRBV29-1 to TRBJ2-3; D might be TRBD1 (6 bases). The CDR3 length is 17 residues. CDR1 and CDR2 from the germline V gene are SQVTM and ANQGSEA. V lost 1 base to trimming and J lost 4 bases, with 21 bases between them. CDR3 DNA sequence: TGCAGCGTTGAAGGGGTTACCGACACAGGGCCGTCAGATACGCAGTATTTT. This gives the protein CSVEGVTDTGPSDTQYF.

This clonotype was picked up a small number of times. The chain is built from TRBV7-9 and TRBJ1-1; D uncertain. Trimming shortened V by 1 base and J by 11 bases, and 20 bases separated the two germline ends. The CDR3 contains 15 residues. The germline CDR1 and CDR2 sequences are SEHNR and FQNEAQ (reference sequence). This chain's CDR3 is CASSLEGAGALRAFF. CDR3 nucleotides: TGTGCCAGCAGCTTAGAAGGAGCAGGAGCTTTGAGGGCTTTCTTT.

V and J are TRBV7-2 and TRBJ2-1, with D possibly TRBD1 on 6 matching bases. CDR3 length: 13 residues. CDR1 and CDR2 from the germline V gene are SGHTA and FQGNSA. V lost 6 bases and J 6 bases, leaving 12 bases between the germline ends. CDR3 in amino acids: CASSYIRGNEQFF. In nucleotides, the CDR3 is TGTGCCAGCAGTTATATCAGGGGCAATGAGCAGTTCTTC. Full variable domain (outside the CDR3, taken from reference TRBV7-2 and TRBJ2-1): GAGVSQSPSNKVTEKGKDVELRCDPISGHTALYWYRQSLGQGLEFLIYFQGNSAPDKSGLPSDRFSAERTGGSVSTLTIQRTQQEDSAVYLCASSYIRGNEQFFGPGTRLTVL.

About this clonotype itself: An end of the junction differs from the germline gene, which may be a read error. The rearrangement uses TRBV29-1 and TRBJ1-2; tentatively, D is TRBD1 (6 bases). Germline-derived CDR1 and CDR2 are SQVTM and ANQGSEA. The CDR3 runs to 12 residues. The CDR3 nucleotides are TGCAGCGTGATTATCCTAGGGGGATTGGGCCTCTTC. Encoded protein: CSVIILGGLGLF.

V is TRBV6-2 or TRBV6-3 and J is TRBJ1-1; D is ambiguous. The CDR3 loop spans 12 amino acids. Between the trimmed V and J ends, which lost 2 bases and 4 bases, there was a span of 5 bases. CDR1 and CDR2 from the germline V gene are MNHEY and SVGEGT. For the CDR3, the DNA is TGTGCCAGCAGTTACCGTTTCACTGAAGCTTTCTTT. Encoded protein: CASSYRFTEAFF.

This clonotype was observed at least ten times. The chain joins TRBV7-2 to TRBJ2-5, with 8 nucleotides matching TRBD2. V trimming: 5 bases; J trimming: 1 base; junction bases outside the gene matches: 9. The CDR3 has 16 residues. Per germline, CDR1 SGHTA and CDR2 FQGNSA. The CDR3, as DNA: TGTGCCAGCAGCCCCGGGGCCAGCGGGGGCCAAGAGACCCAGTACTTC. Its translation: CASSPGASGGQETQYF.

This clonotype was seen a handful of times. The chain employs TRBV5-1 and TRBJ1-3; 8 positions match TRBD1. Germline V gene data show CDR1 as SGHRS and CDR2 as YFSETQ. CDR3 size: 14 residues. The V gene end was trimmed by 2 bases and the J gene end by 4 bases; junction bases not matched to a gene: 2. As DNA, the CDR3 is TGCGCCAGCAGCTTAGGGGACAGGGGAAACACCATATATTTT. This codes for CASSLGDRGNTIYF.

This clonotype came up many times. The chain employs TRBV7-2 and TRBJ1-1; 12 bases agree with TRBD1. Germline V CDR1 and CDR2: SGHTA, FQGNSA. The CDR3 loop spans 15 amino acids. The V and J ends lost 4 bases and 11 bases, in that order; junction bases with no gene match: 11. This CDR3 reads CASSWIPGTGGWAFF. CDR3 coding DNA: TGTGCCAGCAGCTGGATACCCGGGACAGGGGGCTGGGCTTTCTTT.

This rearrangement joins TRBV7-8 to TRBJ2-7; tentative D call: TRBD2 (6 bases). V shed 5 bases and J shed 3 bases, with 17 bases lying between them. The germline V gene encodes CDR1 SGHVS and CDR2 FQNEAQ. The CDR3 spans 15 residues. CDR3 in amino acids: CASSPRRELVYEQYF. In DNA form, the CDR3 reads TGTGCCAGCAGCCCCAGGAGGGAATTGGTCTACGAGCAGTACTTC.

This clonotype has a handful of counts. The rearrangement joins TRBV24-1 to TRBJ2-1, with TRBD2 matching over 12 bases. This CDR3 is 15 amino acids long. In germline, CDR1 is KGHDR, CDR2 SFDVKD. The V and J ends lost 3 bases and 7 bases, in that order; junction bases with no gene match: 3. The CDR3 reads CATSDPGTSGNEQFF. The CDR3 DNA reads as TGTGCCACCAGTGATCCCGGGACTAGCGGGAATGAGCAGTTCTTC.

This clonotype was counted many times. V and J are TRBV12-3 or TRBV12-4 and TRBJ1-1; a weak D match, TRBD1 (5 bases). Trimming stripped 5 bases from V and 11 bases from J, with 15 bases between. The CDR3 loop spans 12 amino acids. CDR3 loop: CASSRDQRQAFF. The DNA of the CDR3 is TGTGCCAGCAGTAGGGACCAAAGGCAGGCTTTCTTT.

This clonotype was counted many times. The chain couples TRBV24-1 to TRBJ2-7; 7 positions agree with TRBD1. Unmatched junction bases numbered 13, after V lost 10 bases and J lost 5 bases. Per germline, CDR1 KGHDR and CDR2 SFDVKD. The CDR3 runs 14 residues. The CDR3 nucleotides are TGTGCCACGGGTCGGGCGACAGGGAGCCACGAGCAGTACTTC. It yields the protein CATGRATGSHEQYF.

This clonotype was observed at least ten times. The chain is built from TRBV13 and TRBJ1-3; D possibly corresponds to TRBD1 (5 bases). The V end lost 5 bases, the J end lost 0 bases, and 11 bases lay between the germline ends. The CDR3 runs 15 residues. CDR1 and CDR2 (germline): PRHDT, FYEKMQ (reference sequence). In DNA, the CDR3 is TGTGCCAGCAGCCCGGGAAGGGGCTCTGGAAACACCATATATTTT. Protein: CASSPGRGSGNTIYF.